This T cell receptor beta chain was sequenced in a study of blood T cell repertoires in COVID-19. Source study methods: Estimated nucleated cell counts came from reference gene primer amplification. TCRdb's table, derived via immunoSEQ multiplex PCR, lists solely in-frame clones and lacks some. The V and J calls and clone size come from that table; D and trimming were worked out from the DNA. The table records some 290,000 clones, 87% of them present only once. The clonotype comes from a woman aged 45-65 years who had recovered from COVID-19. Sequencing was performed on peripheral blood.

CDR3 nucleotide sequence: TGTGCCAGCAGCCAAGATAGGGGGTTCTTC. It codes for CASSQDRGFF. The rearrangement uses TRBV3-1 (or the pseudogene TRBV3-2) and TRBJ2-1, with D perhaps TRBD1 (5 bases). The CDR3 length is 10 residues. The V end was cut by 0 bases, the J end by 15 bases, with 6 bases between. CDR1 is LGHDT and CDR2 is YNNKEL in the germline V gene (reference sequence).